This TCR beta chain was sequenced in a study of T cells in Graves' hyperthyroidism and ophthalmopathy (dated 2019 in TCRdb). Some background on the complete study: Peripheral blood was sampled at the time of initial diagnosis, prior to any treatment. Prospective prediction of ophthalmopathy was tested in an independent validation cohort consisting of 18 hyperthyroidism patients and more than 15 patients who later progressed to ophthalmopathy. The paper reports TCR Vbeta CDR3 sequencing of about 140 peripheral blood samples: 40 to 45 ophthalmopathy, some 80 hyperthyroidism and approximately 17 progressor patients. Following sampling, methimazole starting at 30 mg daily was given to hyperthyroidism patients, and high-dose intravenous methylprednisolone was given to ophthalmopathy patients. In addition, the study compared T-cell repertoires in thyroid tissue and in blood from five or six Graves' hyperthyroidism patients. To identify distinguishing TCR V-J signatures, a discovery cohort of around 100 patients was used, comprising roughly 45 with Graves' ophthalmopathy and roughly 60 with stable Graves' hyperthyroidism. The 75 to 100 discovery patients were divided at random into training and test sets in a 7:3 ratio. Results and caveats for the whole study, not just this receptor: In validation, the model predicted progression to ophthalmopathy with approximately 69% sensitivity and approximately 78% specificity, a median of about 6 months before onset. A 13 V-J signature model separated ophthalmopathy from stable hyperthyroidism, with approximately 86% sensitivity and 81.08% specificity in cross-validation and 80%/75% in testing. Most expanded thyroid clonotypes (frequency above 0.001) were also detected in blood, suggesting blood repertoires may reflect thyroid immune responses. Sample size was not statistically predetermined, and blinding of investigators to group allocation was not performed.

Comments on this clonotype: No cognate antigen has been identified for it. No per-base quality is available; no much larger clone lies one base away.

Ophthalmopathy patients had moderately to severely active disease, with a Clinical Activity Score of 3 or more, a NOSPECS grade of 4 or more, and a disease duration of less than 3 months. Patients with uncontrolled infections, other autoimmune diseases, pregnancy or lactation were excluded. Diagnoses were established on the basis of clinical symptoms, serum thyroxine and TRAb, thyroid ultrasound, and orbital computed tomography. PBMCs were separated from roughly 10 ml of fresh peripheral blood using Ficoll-Paque density gradient centrifugation. Trizol reagent was used to extract total RNA, and RNA quality was then checked on an Agilent 2100 Bioanalyzer. TCR beta CDR3 regions were amplified from RNA transcripts. The TCR CDR3 was subjected to a first round of RT-PCR using the HTBI primer set and the Qiagen OneStep RT-PCR kit. The libraries were constructed in a second round of multiplex PCR and then size-selected and purified. The libraries were sequenced on an Illumina HiSeq2000 using paired-end 100 bp reads. The study's own analysis went as follows. SOAPnuke was used to process the raw data, throwing out any read that contained adapters or uncalled bases, had a mean Phred below 15, or lacked an exact constant-primer or identifier match. High-quality paired reads were merged with COPE v1.2.5, and unique nucleotide sequences were defined as clonotypes. MiTCR v1.1 was used to align the clonotypes against IMGT TRBV, TRBD and TRBJ reference segments. Analysis was restricted to V-J combinations with a frequency above 0.0001, which covered approximately 99% of repertoires. A TCS score was defined as the ratio between F50 (clonal expansion) and ExV (chaos), using BLOSUM62-based TCRdist between CDR3 peptides within each V-J. Welch's t-statistics and random forest reduced around 510 V-J features to roughly 13, which were used in a naive Bayes classifier (R e1071). The public reads were reprocessed in TCRdb via fastp at Q25 and MiXCR, keeping in-frame beta chains. Entries are consolidated by CDR3 protein sequence, retaining the most common genes and DNA. V and J calls and clone size were set by TCRdb, not the authors. Across this sample there are 450,000 to 650,000 distinct CDR3 sequences, with 17% seen only once. Of the sample, about 16% falls within the top ten clones.

Measured from the cysteine to the phenylalanine, the CDR3 is 12 residues long. The CDR3 DNA has 36 bases and is translated from base 1. The germline V gene (reference sequence) specifies MNHEY as CDR1 and SMNVEV as CDR2. Between the V and J ends, shortened by 2 bases and 6 bases respectively, the junction contains 6 bases. Sequences were obtained from blood. The origin of this receptor is a woman aged 18-35 years with Graves' ophthalmopathy. The rearranged chain carries TRBV27 and TRBJ2-3; no D gene can be assigned with confidence. The DNA sequence reads TGTGCCAGCAGTTTAAAAAGGGATACGCAGTATTTT. Its protein is CASSLKRDTQYF.